This T cell receptor beta chain is from a study of tumor and adjacent non-tumor tissue in lung cancer. RNA was extracted from bulk tissue without any cell sorting. Newly diagnosed lung cancer patients had thoracic surgery in China, August–late 2014, without prior chemotherapy. Per the germline V gene, CDR1 is DFQATT and CDR2 is SNEGSKA (reference sequence). The length of the CDR3 is 14 residues. TCRbeta libraries were built with three rounds of nested PCR, modified from ARM-PCR. TCRdb analysed the multiplex PCR reads with MiXCR anew, one entry per CDR3 protein. The sample holds over 110,000 distinct CDR3 sequences, around two thirds seen once. In the case of this clonotype: Antigen specificity is unknown. A junction boundary mismatches the germline segment, possibly from a read error.

Findings of the study overall: Significantly higher TCR diversity was found in tumor than normal lung. Top 100 clones took a larger repertoire share in normal lung.

The TCR originated in a man in his 60s with small cell lung cancer. J is TRBJ2-7 and V is TRBV20-1; a possible D gene is TRBD2 (6 bases). Sequenced sample: lung tumor tissue. CDR3 in amino acids: CSARRWGGSHEQYF. CDR3 DNA: TGCAGTGCTCGGAGGTGGGGAGGCTCCCACGAGCAGTACTTC.